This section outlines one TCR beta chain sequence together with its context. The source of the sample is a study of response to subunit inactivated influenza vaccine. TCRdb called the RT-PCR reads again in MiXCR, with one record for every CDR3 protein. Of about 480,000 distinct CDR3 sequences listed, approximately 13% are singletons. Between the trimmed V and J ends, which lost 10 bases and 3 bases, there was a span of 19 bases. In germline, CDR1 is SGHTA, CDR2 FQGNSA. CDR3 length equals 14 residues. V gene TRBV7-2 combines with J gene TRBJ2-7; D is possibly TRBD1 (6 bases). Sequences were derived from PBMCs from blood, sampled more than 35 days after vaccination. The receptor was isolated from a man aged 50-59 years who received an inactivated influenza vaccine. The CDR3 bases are TGTGCCACCCGTACCGGCAGGGGTCTCTACGAGCAGTACTTC. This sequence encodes CATRTGRGLYEQYF.